These 30 T cell receptor beta chains originate from one sample sequenced in a study of vaccination effects on CD4 cells after COVID-19. Generated by immunoSEQ multiplex PCR, the TCRdb table keeps only in-frame clones and is missing some. The sample shows 65,000 to 85,000 clones, roughly 80% of them seen only once. Antigen-specific CD4+ T cells were expanded (with viral peptide pools) by the ViraFEST assay ahead of sequencing. Cultured cells yielded isolated CD4+ T cells after less than 11 days. Among the vaccine recipients, none had a prior SARS-CoV-2 infection, and nucleocapsid antibodies were negative. No antigens are known for them. This specimen was CD4+ T cells from PBMCs cultured with SARS-CoV-2 spike peptides, taken before COVID-19 vaccination. The receptors stem from a human donor who received a COVID-19 vaccine.

V and J are TRBV6-2 or TRBV6-3 and TRBJ2-6; a possible D gene is TRBD2 (7 bases). The germline V gene has CDR1 MNHEY and CDR2 SVGEGT. This CDR3 is 15 amino acids long. Trimming stripped 5 bases from V and 2 bases from J, with 10 bases between. Here the CDR3 DNA reads TGTGCCAGCAGTGGGGGGGGCGCTGGGGCCAACGTCCTGACTTTC. This codes for CASSGGGAGANVLTF.

V gene TRBV7-8 combines with J gene TRBJ2-2, with D perhaps TRBD1 (5 bases). Germline V lookup: CDR1 SGHVS, CDR2 FQNEAQ. The ends were cut back, 1 base at V and 0 bases at J, with 9 bases in the middle. This CDR3 has 16 residues. Here the CDR3 reads CASSLGQSANTGELFF. CDR3 coding DNA: TGTGCCAGCAGCTTAGGACAGAGTGCGAACACCGGGGAGCTGTTTTTT.

The chain carries TRBV6-2 or TRBV6-3 and TRBJ2-5; a weak D match, TRBD2 (6 bases). This CDR3 region has 15 residues. Germline CDR1 MNHEY, CDR2 SVGEGT. Trimming removed 0 bases from V and 5 bases from J, with 13 bases in between. This CDR3 is CASSYSIAVTETQYF. The CDR3 region has the DNA TGTGCCAGCAGTTACTCAATAGCGGTAACGGAGACCCAGTACTTC.

The chain recombines TRBV5-1 with TRBJ2-3; D may match TRBD1 or TRBD2 (6 bases each). Germline V gene sequence: CDR1 SGHRS, CDR2 YFSETQ. The CDR3 consists of 16 residues. Between the trimmed V and J ends, which lost 4 bases and 4 bases, there was a span of 19 bases. Here the CDR3 DNA reads TGCGCCAGCAGCCCCTTTGGGGGGCGCGGCGCAGATACGCAGTATTTT. Translated, it gives CASSPFGGRGADTQYF.

This clone was seen a handful of times. The chain links TRBV7-8 to TRBJ2-3; D ambiguous. Germline CDR1 reads SGHVS; CDR2 reads FQNEAQ. The CDR3 is 14 amino acids. The germline V and J ends were trimmed by 0 bases and 0 bases, with 4 bases remaining between them. The CDR3 protein is CASSLARSTDTQYF. Written as DNA, the CDR3 is TGTGCCAGCAGCTTAGCCAGAAGCACAGATACGCAGTATTTT.

This sequence joins TRBV4-1 and TRBJ2-5; 8 positions match TRBD1. The CDR3 spans 15 residues. Germline lookup yields CDR1 MGHRA and CDR2 YSYEKL. V gave up 1 base and J gave up 2 bases; unmatched junction bases: 3. The CDR3 DNA reads as TGCGCCAGCAGCCAAGCAGGGACAGGACAAGAGACCCAGTACTTC. Amino acid sequence: CASSQAGTGQETQYF.

The gene calls are TRBV10-2 and TRBJ2-3, with TRBD1 as a possible D gene (6 bases). This CDR3 comprises 14 residues. The V end was cut by 8 bases, the J end by 5 bases, with 17 bases between. Germline CDR1 and CDR2: WSHSY and SAAADI. The CDR3 region is CASGDTVPIDTQYF. CDR3 nucleotides: TGCGCCAGCGGGGACACAGTACCCATAGATACGCAGTATTTT.

The V call is TRBV2, the J call TRBJ1-1, with TRBD1 as a possible D gene (5 bases). Trimming stripped 6 bases from V and 6 bases from J, with 17 bases between. CDR1 and CDR2 from the germline V gene are SNHLY and FYNNEI. The CDR3 extends over 14 amino acids. CDR3 DNA: TGTGCCAGCAGGGAGCAGGGAGATTCCGCTGAAGCTTTCTTT. Its translation: CASREQGDSAEAFF. Combining the CDR3 with reference TRBV2 and TRBJ1-1 gives the whole variable domain EPEVTQTPSHQVTQMGQEVILRCVPISNHLYFYWYRQILGQKVEFLVSFYNNEISEKSEIFDDQFSVERPDGSNFTLKIRSTKLEDSAMYFCASREQGDSAEAFFGQGTRLTVV.

V usage is TRBV10-1 and J usage is TRBJ2-2; perhaps D is TRBD1 or TRBD2 (5 bases each). Trimming removed 3 bases at V and 5 bases at J, with 13 bases between. The germline V gene has CDR1 WNHNN and CDR2 SYGVQD (reference sequence). The CDR3 runs to 15 residues. The CDR3 protein is CASSEIRGWTGELFF. The CDR3 DNA reads TGCGCCAGCAGTGAAATTCGGGGCTGGACCGGGGAGCTGTTTTTT.

This clone was counted only a few times. The chain combines TRBV9 with TRBJ1-5; D remains unclear. The germline gives CDR1 SGDLS, CDR2 YYNGEE. CDR3 size: 16 residues. The ends were cut back, 2 bases at V and 1 base at J, with 13 bases in the middle. The CDR3 nucleotides read TGTGCCAGCAGCGTCGACCCGGGCGGAAGCAATCAGCCCCAGCATTTT. Translating gives CASSVDPGGSNQPQHF. The entire variable domain, with the rest obtained from reference TRBV9 and TRBJ1-5, is as follows: DSGVTQTPKHLITATGQRVTLRCSPRSGDLSVYWYQQSLDQGLQFLIQYYNGEERAKGNILERFSAQQFPDLHSELNLSSLELGDSALYFCASSVDPGGSNQPQHFGDGTRLSIL.

The chain's CDR3 is CASSVGTAQETQYF. CDR3 bases: TGCGCCAGCAGCGTCGGGACGGCTCAAGAGACCCAGTACTTC. The V and J genes are TRBV5-1 and TRBJ2-5; perhaps D is TRBD1 or TRBD2 (5 bases each). The CDR3 sequence is 14 residues long. The germline V gene has CDR1 SGHRS and CDR2 YFSETQ. Trimming cost V 4 bases and J 2 bases, with 12 bases left between them.

The chain couples TRBV30 to TRBJ2-7; D is undetermined. Germline V gives CDR1 GTSNPN, CDR2 SVGIG (reference sequence). This CDR3 is built from 11 residues. Trimming shortened V by 6 bases and J by 3 bases, and 9 bases separated the two germline ends. For the CDR3, the DNA is TGTGCCTGTGAGGAGCGCTACGAGCAGTACGTC. It yields the protein CACEERYEQYV.

This rearrangement joins TRBV18 to TRBJ2-3, with D possibly being TRBD2 (6 bases). Trimming stripped 4 bases from V and 2 bases from J, with 13 bases between. The CDR3 length is 15 residues. Germline loops: CDR1 KGHSH, CDR2 LQKENI. CDR3 nucleotides: TGTGCCAGCTCACAGGGGACTGAGACCACAGATACGCAGTATTTT. Its protein product is CASSQGTETTDTQYF.

The chain joins TRBV19 to TRBJ2-3, with D possibly being TRBD1 (5 bases). CDR3 length equals 15 residues. Germline V lookup: CDR1 LNHDA, CDR2 SQIVND (reference sequence). Trimming stripped 3 bases from V and 3 bases from J, with 13 bases between. The CDR3 nucleotides are TGTGCCAGTAGTATGGGGCGTATAGTGACAGATACGCAGTATTTT. Its translation is CASSMGRIVTDTQYF.

This clone was found once. The J gene is TRBJ2-5, the V gene TRBV6-1; D uncertain. The germline V and J ends were trimmed by 0 bases and 7 bases, with 12 bases remaining between them. In germline, CDR1 is MNHNS, CDR2 SASEGT. The CDR3 loop spans 14 amino acids. The CDR3 nucleotides are TGTGCCAGCAGTGAAGCGGTCAAAGGAGCGACCCAGTACTTC. It is translated as CASSEAVKGATQYF.

V usage is TRBV5-4 and J usage is TRBJ1-6; D might be TRBD1 (6 bases). The germline V gene encodes CDR1 SGHNT and CDR2 YYREEE (reference sequence). This CDR3 region has 16 residues. Trimming took off 0 bases at V and 7 bases at J, with 14 bases between the two ends. Written as DNA, the CDR3 is TGTGCCAGCAGCTTGGCCCCTCCAGGGACAAATTCACCCCTCCACTTT. It translates to CASSLAPPGTNSPLHF.

This chain connects TRBV6-5 to TRBJ1-6; unclear D gene. From germline, CDR1 is MNHEY and CDR2 SVGAGI. The CDR3 covers 16 residues. Trimming cost V 0 bases and J 0 bases, with 6 bases left between them. The DNA for the CDR3 is TGTGCCAGCAGTTACTCGGGGAGCTCCTATAATTCACCCCTCCACTTT. Protein product: CASSYSGSSYNSPLHF.

The chain recombines TRBV9 with TRBJ1-6; D may be TRBD1 (6 bases). From germline, CDR1 is SGDLS and CDR2 YYNGEE. V lost 4 bases and J 2 bases, leaving 16 bases between the germline ends. The CDR3 sequence is 17 residues long. The CDR3 here is CASSQGPTEPYNSPLHF. The DNA of the CDR3 is TGTGCCAGCAGCCAGGGGCCCACCGAGCCCTATAATTCACCCCTCCACTTT.

The V gene is TRBV6-2 or TRBV6-3, the J gene TRBJ1-1; D is ambiguous. In germline, CDR1 is MNHEY, CDR2 SVGEGT. Trimming left V 5 bases short and J 8 bases short, with 9 bases between. CDR3 length: 11 amino acids. The CDR3 DNA is TGTGCCAGCAGTGCTACAACCGAAGCTTTCTTT. It specifies CASSATTEAFF.

The chain links TRBV10-3 to TRBJ2-2, with D perhaps TRBD1 or TRBD2 (5 bases each). Germline-derived CDR1 and CDR2 are ENHRY and SYGVKD. The germline V and J ends were trimmed by 1 base and 7 bases, with 10 bases remaining between them. The CDR3 totals 14 residues. CDR3 nucleotide sequence: TGTGCCATCAGTGAGTGGGGGAGTGGCGGGGAGCTGTTTTTT. Translation: CAISEWGSGGELFF.

The rearrangement links TRBV7-9 to TRBJ2-5, with D possibly TRBD1 on 6 matching bases. This CDR3 is 15 amino acids long. Germline V CDR1 and CDR2: SEHNR, FQNEAQ (reference sequence). V was shortened by 2 bases and J by 5 bases, with 15 bases between the two germline ends. This CDR3 is CASSLWGPGMETQYF. The CDR3 coding sequence is TGTGCCAGCAGCTTATGGGGGCCCGGAATGGAGACCCAGTACTTC.

This clone occurred once. The chain joins TRBV19 to TRBJ2-2; a possible D gene is TRBD1 (7 bases). The CDR3 runs to 15 residues. Trimming took off 5 bases at V and 4 bases at J, with 14 bases between the two ends. Germline V gene sequence: CDR1 LNHDA, CDR2 SQIVND (reference sequence). The CDR3 loop reads CASSAQGGGTGELFF. The CDR3 DNA sequence: TGTGCCAGTAGTGCGCAGGGGGGTGGCACCGGGGAGCTGTTTTTT.

This sequence joins TRBV24-1 and TRBJ2-5; no clear D gene. CDR1 and CDR2 (germline): KGHDR, SFDVKD. The germline V and J ends were trimmed by 9 bases and 5 bases, with 15 bases remaining between them. This CDR3 has 13 residues. The CDR3 DNA reads TGTGCCACCTCGGTTGGCTCAGTGGAGACCCAGTACTTC. Amino acid sequence: CATSVGSVETQYF.

The J gene is TRBJ1-2, the V gene TRBV18; D gene unclear. The CDR3 has 17 residues. The V gene's germline CDR1 is KGHSH and CDR2 LQKENI. V shed 6 bases and J shed 1 base, with 21 bases lying between them. In DNA form, the CDR3 reads TGTGCCAGCTCCCCGAGGCAGGAGGTCGGGAGTAACTATGGCTACACCTTC. Protein product: CASSPRQEVGSNYGYTF.

The chain links TRBV5-1 to TRBJ1-6, with D unresolved. Trimming left V 0 bases short and J 0 bases short, with 7 bases between. This CDR3 has 16 residues. Germline lookup yields CDR1 SGHRS and CDR2 YFSETQ. CDR3 amino acids: CASSLVLSSYNSPLHF. CDR3 nucleotide sequence: TGCGCCAGCAGCTTGGTTCTGAGCTCCTATAATTCACCCCTCCACTTT.

This chain links TRBV7-9 with TRBJ2-1; tentative D call: TRBD2 (7 bases). The CDR3 runs to 14 residues. CDR1 and CDR2 from the germline V gene are SEHNR and FQNEAQ (reference sequence). V was clipped by 5 bases and J by 5 bases, with 13 bases between them. The CDR3: CASSRGGADNEQFF. The CDR3 DNA sequence: TGTGCCAGCAGCCGAGGGGGGGCCGACAATGAGCAGTTCTTC.

V is TRBV5-1 and J is TRBJ2-2, with TRBD2 identical over 14 bases. The CDR3 contains 17 residues. In germline, CDR1 is SGHRS, CDR2 YFSETQ. V shed 4 bases, J shed 4 bases, and the junction held 6 bases outside the gene matches. CDR3 loop: CASSPGTSGGGTGELFF. In DNA, the CDR3 is TGCGCCAGCAGCCCAGGGACTAGCGGGGGTGGCACCGGGGAGCTGTTTTTT.

This clone was detected once. The chain carries TRBV10-1 and TRBJ1-4; D is ambiguous. In germline, CDR1 is WNHNN, CDR2 SYGVQD (reference sequence). The CDR3 is 14 residues long. V was clipped by 3 bases and J by 2 bases, with 7 bases between them. The CDR3 spells CASSDAGTNEKLFF. Here the CDR3 DNA reads TGCGCCAGCAGTGATGCGGGGACTAATGAAAAACTGTTTTTT.

This clone appeared a few times. CDR3 sequence: CASSLAAAKFF. The DNA for the CDR3 is TGTGCCAGCAGTTTAGCGGCCGCTAAGTTCTTC. The genes are TRBV6-2 or TRBV6-3 and TRBJ2-1, with D possibly being TRBD2 (6 bases). Germline loops: CDR1 MNHEY, CDR2 SVGEGT. The CDR3 runs 11 residues. Trimming shortened V by 4 bases and J by 14 bases, and 12 bases separated the two germline ends.

The sample holds a few counts of this clone. This chain uses TRBV9 with TRBJ1-1; D gene unclear. The CDR3 is 13 amino acids. V gave up 0 bases and J gave up 2 bases, with 5 bases separating them. Germline loops: CDR1 SGDLS, CDR2 YYNGEE. CDR3 DNA: TGTGCCAGCAGCGTAGACCTAAACACTGAAGCTTTCTTT. Protein sequence: CASSVDLNTEAFF.